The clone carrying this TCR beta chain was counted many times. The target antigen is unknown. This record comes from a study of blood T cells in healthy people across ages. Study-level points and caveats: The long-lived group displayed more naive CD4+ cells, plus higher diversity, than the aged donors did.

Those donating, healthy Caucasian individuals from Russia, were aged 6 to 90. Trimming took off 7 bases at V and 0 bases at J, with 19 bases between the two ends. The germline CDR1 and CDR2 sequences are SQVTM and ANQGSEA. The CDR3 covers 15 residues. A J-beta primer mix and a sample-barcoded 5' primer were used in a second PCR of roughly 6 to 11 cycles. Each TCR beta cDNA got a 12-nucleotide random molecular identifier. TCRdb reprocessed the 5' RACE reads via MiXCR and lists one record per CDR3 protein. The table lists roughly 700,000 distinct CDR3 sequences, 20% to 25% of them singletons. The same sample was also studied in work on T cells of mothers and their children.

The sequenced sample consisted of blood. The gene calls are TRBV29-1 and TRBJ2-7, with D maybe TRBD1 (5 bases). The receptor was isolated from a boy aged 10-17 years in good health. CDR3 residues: CSAKIGAALSYEQYF. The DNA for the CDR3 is TGCAGCGCCAAGATAGGGGCGGCCCTCTCCTACGAGCAGTACTTC.